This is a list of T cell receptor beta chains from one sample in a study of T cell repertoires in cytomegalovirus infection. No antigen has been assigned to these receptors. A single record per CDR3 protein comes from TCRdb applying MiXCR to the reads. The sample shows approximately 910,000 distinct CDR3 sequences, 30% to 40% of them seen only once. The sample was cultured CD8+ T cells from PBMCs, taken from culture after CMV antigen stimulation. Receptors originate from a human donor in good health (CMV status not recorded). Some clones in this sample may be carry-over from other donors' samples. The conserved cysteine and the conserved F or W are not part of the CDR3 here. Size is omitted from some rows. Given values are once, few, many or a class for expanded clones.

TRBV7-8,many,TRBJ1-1,ASSLVKAGEAF
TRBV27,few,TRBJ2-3,ASCHFRDRGTDTQY
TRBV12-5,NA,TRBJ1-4,ASGFSPGTLNEKLF
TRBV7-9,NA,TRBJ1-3,ASSLGYRQGVIPGNTIY
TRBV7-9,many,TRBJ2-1,ASSFGGNNEQF
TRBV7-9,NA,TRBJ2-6,ASSLALIGAPSGANVLT
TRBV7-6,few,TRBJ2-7,ASSSTRGQGGYEQY
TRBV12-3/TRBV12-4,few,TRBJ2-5,ASSFGQNWVQETQY
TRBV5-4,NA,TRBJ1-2,ASSFTPLTKGLWDGYT
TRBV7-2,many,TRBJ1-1,ASSKPGAALNTEAF
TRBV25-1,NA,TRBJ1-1,ASSESGGRTEAF
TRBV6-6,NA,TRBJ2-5,ASSVLWRTGLETQY
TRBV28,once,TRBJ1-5,ASSLKVAGSQPQH
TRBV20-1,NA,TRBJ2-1,SARDRVAVYNEQF
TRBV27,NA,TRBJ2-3,ASSLGGWSTDTQY
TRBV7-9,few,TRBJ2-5,ASSAAVETQY
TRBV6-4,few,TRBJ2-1,ASSEEFSYNEQF
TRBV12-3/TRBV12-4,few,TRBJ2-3,ASLTDRGPDTQY
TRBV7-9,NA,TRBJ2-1,ASSPSAPSGGSYNEQF
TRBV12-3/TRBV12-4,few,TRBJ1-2,ASSLLSFGGYT
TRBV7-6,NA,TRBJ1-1,ASSAGLYRGHSNTEAF
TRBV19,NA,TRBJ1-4,ASSPRAYATNEKLF